The 15 T cell receptor beta chains below come from one sample, sequenced in a study of cytomegalovirus exposure and HLA in healthy donors. In the PCR, 60 Vbeta and 13 Jbeta primers were used. The assay was immunoSEQ multiplex PCR, and TCRdb's table has in-frame clones only and misses some. The repertoire shows more than 45,000 clones; the top ten hold 17%. Sequences were obtained from PBMCs. The receptor source for this set is a male donor in good health and CMV-seronegative.

V and J are TRBV5-1 and TRBJ1-2, with TRBD1 as a possible D gene (5 bases). V was cut by 0 bases and J by 5 bases, with 5 bases left in between. There are 12 residues in the CDR3. Germline-derived CDR1 and CDR2 are SGHRS and YFSETQ. CDR3 sequence reads: CASSLGQYGYTF. The CDR3 nucleotides are TGCGCCAGCAGCTTGGGACAGTATGGCTACACCTTC.

The chain uses TRBV4-2 and TRBJ2-1; D remains ambiguous. CDR1 and CDR2 from the germline V gene are LGHNA and YNFKEQ. V lost 0 bases and J lost 0, with 12 bases in between. The CDR3 length is 17 residues. The CDR3: CASSQDGLVSSYNEQFF. The CDR3 region has the DNA TGTGCCAGCAGCCAAGATGGGCTTGTGAGCTCCTACAATGAGCAGTTCTTC.

The V and J genes are TRBV7-3 and TRBJ1-2; TRBD1 matches at 9 bases. Germline trimming cut 1 base from V and 8 bases from J; bases unmatched to any gene: 8. CDR3 size: 15 residues. The V gene's germline CDR1 is SGHTA and CDR2 FQGTGA. In DNA form, the CDR3 reads TGTGCCAGCAGCTTAAGTACAGGGGGCCGCGAGGGCTACACCTTC. It is translated as CASSLSTGGREGYTF.

The J gene is TRBJ2-1, the V gene TRBV30; 8 bases fit TRBD2. Trimming cost V 4 bases and J 2 bases; bases outside gene matches: 7. The CDR3 length is 15 residues. CDR1 is GTSNPN and CDR2 is SVGIG in the germline V gene (reference sequence). This CDR3 reads CAWTREGGPYNEQFF. The CDR3 bases are TGTGCCTGGACCCGGGAGGGGGGCCCCTACAATGAGCAGTTCTTC.

The genes are TRBV30 and TRBJ2-5; D remains unclear. The end of the DNA is better explained by TRBJ2-7, so the J call may be wrong. The CDR3 extends over 13 amino acids. Germline CDR1 GTSNPN, CDR2 SVGIG (reference sequence). In DNA form, the CDR3 reads TGTGCCTGGAGTGTACATCCGTACTACGAGCAGTACTTC. The encoded protein is CAWSVHPYYEQYF.

This chain connects TRBV5-4 to TRBJ2-7, with unresolved D. Trimming took off 4 bases at V and 5 bases at J, with 10 bases between the two ends. Per the germline V gene, CDR1 is SGHNT and CDR2 is YYREEE (reference sequence). The CDR3 spans 12 residues. In nucleotides, the CDR3 is TGTGCCAGCAGCCTCCAACCGGACGAGCAGTACTTC. Protein product: CASSLQPDEQYF.

This chain uses TRBV15 with TRBJ2-7, with D tentatively TRBD2 (6 bases). V lost 3 bases and J 5 bases, leaving 11 bases between the germline ends. The CDR3 consists of 13 residues. Looked up from germline, CDR1 is LNHNV and CDR2 is YYDKDF (reference sequence). CDR3 DNA sequence: TGTGCCACCAGCAGGGGGGGTTCTCACGAGCAGTACTTC. Protein: CATSRGGSHEQYF.

The chain uses TRBV4-1 and TRBJ2-7, with a possible D match to TRBD1 (6 bases). Trimming shortened V by 1 base and J by 3 bases, and 10 bases separated the two germline ends. The length of the CDR3 is 14 residues. Germline V gene sequence: CDR1 MGHRA, CDR2 YSYEKL. CDR3 loop: CASSQVVGGYEQYF. As DNA, the CDR3 is TGCGCCAGCAGCCAAGTTGTAGGGGGCTACGAGCAGTACTTC.

This chain connects TRBV4-1 to TRBJ1-2, with a tentative D call TRBD1 (5 bases). This CDR3 contains 13 residues. V lost 1 base, J lost 7 bases, and 10 bases lay in between. Germline CDR1 is MGHRA and CDR2 is YSYEKL. Here the CDR3 reads CASSQVPGSGYTF. CDR3 DNA sequence: TGCGCCAGCAGCCAAGTGCCAGGGTCTGGCTACACCTTC.

The chain links TRBV5-1 to TRBJ1-6; D remains ambiguous. The CDR3 spans 14 residues. V gave up 7 bases and J gave up 4 bases, with 12 bases separating them. The germline V gene has CDR1 SGHRS and CDR2 YFSETQ. CDR3 in amino acids: CASSHEGYNSPLHF. CDR3 bases: TGCGCCAGCTCCCATGAGGGTTATAATTCACCCCTCCACTTT.

J is TRBJ2-7 and V is TRBV11-1; 8 positions agree with TRBD1. The V segment lost 0 bases and the J segment 2 bases; nucleotides outside the gene matches: 6. CDR1 SGHAT and CDR2 FQDESV come from the germline V gene (reference sequence). The CDR3 is 16 residues long. In DNA, the CDR3 is TGTGCCAGCAGCTTAGCGTGGTCAGGGGGCCCCTACGAGCAGTACTTC. Translation: CASSLAWSGGPYEQYF.

V and J are TRBV11-2 and TRBJ2-7; TRBD2 matches 10 bases. Germline V gives CDR1 SGHAT, CDR2 FQNNGV. The CDR3 consists of 15 residues. Trimming removed 3 bases from V and 7 bases from J; junction bases left unmatched: 9. The CDR3 DNA sequence: TGTGCCAGCAGCTTTGTAGCGGGGGGCCCGGGGGAGCAGTACTTC. Protein product: CASSFVAGGPGEQYF.

The chain carries TRBV19 and TRBJ1-5; no clear D. Trimming took off 3 bases at V and 0 bases at J, with 9 bases between the two ends. Germline CDR1 is LNHDA and CDR2 is SQIVND (reference sequence). This CDR3 has 15 amino acids. The CDR3 DNA reads TGTGCCAGTAGTATCGGGTCTATTAGCAATCAGCCCCAGCATTTT. This encodes CASSIGSISNQPQHF.

The chain couples TRBV4-3 to TRBJ2-7, with a possible D match to TRBD2 (7 bases). Germline-derived CDR1 and CDR2 are LGHNA and YSLEER. V was clipped by 3 bases and J by 5 bases, with 17 bases between them. The CDR3 sequence is 15 residues long. The CDR3 DNA reads as TGCGCCAGCAGCCAGGGACGGGGGGCCGCCCACGAGCAGTACTTC. Translating it yields CASSQGRGAAHEQYF.

The CDR3 region is CASSQALGHIDTEAFF. In DNA form, the CDR3 reads TGTGCCAGCAGCCAAGCATTGGGACACATTGACACTGAAGCTTTCTTT. The V call is TRBV4-2, the J call TRBJ1-1; weak D call: TRBD1 (6 bases). The germline V and J ends were trimmed by 1 base and 3 bases, with 15 bases remaining between them. The CDR3 runs to 16 residues. Germline values: CDR1 LGHNA, CDR2 YNFKEQ.